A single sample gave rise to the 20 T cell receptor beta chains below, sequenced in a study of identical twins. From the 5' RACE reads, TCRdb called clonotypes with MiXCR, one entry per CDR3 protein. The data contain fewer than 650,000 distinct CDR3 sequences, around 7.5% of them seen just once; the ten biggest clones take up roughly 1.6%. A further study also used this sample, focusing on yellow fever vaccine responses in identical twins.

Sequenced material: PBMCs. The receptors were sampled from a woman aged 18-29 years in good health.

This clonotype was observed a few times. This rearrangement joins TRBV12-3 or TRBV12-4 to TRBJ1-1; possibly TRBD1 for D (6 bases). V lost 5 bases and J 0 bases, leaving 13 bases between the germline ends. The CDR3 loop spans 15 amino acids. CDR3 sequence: CASSPGVPMNTEAFF. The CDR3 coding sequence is TGTGCCAGCAGTCCAGGGGTCCCAATGAACACTGAAGCTTTCTTT.

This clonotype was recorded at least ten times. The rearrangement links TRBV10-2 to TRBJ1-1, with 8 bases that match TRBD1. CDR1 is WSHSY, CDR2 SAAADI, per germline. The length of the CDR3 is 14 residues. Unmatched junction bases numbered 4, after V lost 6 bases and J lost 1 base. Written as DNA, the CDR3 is TGCGCCAGCAGATTGACAGGGGAGAACACTGAAGCTTTCTTT. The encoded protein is CASRLTGENTEAFF.

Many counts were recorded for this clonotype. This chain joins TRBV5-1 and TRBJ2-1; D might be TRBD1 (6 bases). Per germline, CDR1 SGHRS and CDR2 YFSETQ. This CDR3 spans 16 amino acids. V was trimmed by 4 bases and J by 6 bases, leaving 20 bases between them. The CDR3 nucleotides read TGCGCCAGCAGCAAGGAGGTTCTGGGGGCGACCAATGAGCAGTTCTTC. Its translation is CASSKEVLGATNEQFF.

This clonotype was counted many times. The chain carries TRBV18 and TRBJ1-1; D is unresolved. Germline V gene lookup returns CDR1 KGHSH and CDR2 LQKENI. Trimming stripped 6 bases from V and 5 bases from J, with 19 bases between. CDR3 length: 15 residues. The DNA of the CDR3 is TGTGCCAGCTCTCTAGGGAGGGTGGATGGAACTGAAGCTTTCTTT. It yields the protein CASSLGRVDGTEAFF.

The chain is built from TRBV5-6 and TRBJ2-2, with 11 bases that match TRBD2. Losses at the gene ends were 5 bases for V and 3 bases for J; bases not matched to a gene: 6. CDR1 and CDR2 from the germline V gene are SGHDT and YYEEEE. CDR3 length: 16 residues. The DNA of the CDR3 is TGTGCCAGCAGGCCACTAGCGGGAGCGGACACCGGGGAGCTGTTTTTT. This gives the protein CASRPLAGADTGELFF.

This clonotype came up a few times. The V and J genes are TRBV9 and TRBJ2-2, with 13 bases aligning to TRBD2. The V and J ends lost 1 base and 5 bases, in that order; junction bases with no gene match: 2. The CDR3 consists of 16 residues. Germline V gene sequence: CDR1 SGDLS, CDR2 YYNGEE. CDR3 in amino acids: CASSVMGLAGTGELFF. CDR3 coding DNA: TGTGCCAGCAGCGTAATGGGACTAGCGGGAACCGGGGAGCTGTTTTTT.

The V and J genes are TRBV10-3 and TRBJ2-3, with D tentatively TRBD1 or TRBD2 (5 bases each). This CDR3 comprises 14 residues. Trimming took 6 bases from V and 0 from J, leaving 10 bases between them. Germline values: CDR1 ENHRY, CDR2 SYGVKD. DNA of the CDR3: TGTGCCATCAGAGACAGCGGCAGCACAGATACGCAGTATTTT. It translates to CAIRDSGSTDTQYF.

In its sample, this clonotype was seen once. CDR3 loop: CATKPAGSSTEAFF. The CDR3 coding sequence is TGTGCCACCAAGCCCGCAGGGTCGAGCACTGAAGCTTTCTTT. The rearrangement joins TRBV19 to TRBJ1-1; D possibly corresponds to TRBD1 (5 bases). The germline CDR1 and CDR2 sequences are LNHDA and SQIVND (reference sequence). V gave up 10 bases and J gave up 4 bases, with 19 bases separating them. The CDR3 loop spans 14 amino acids.

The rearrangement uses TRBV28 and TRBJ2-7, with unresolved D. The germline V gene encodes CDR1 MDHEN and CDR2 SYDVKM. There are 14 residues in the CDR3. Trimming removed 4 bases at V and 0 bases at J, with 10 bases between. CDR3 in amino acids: CASSWGSSSYEQYV. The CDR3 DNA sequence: TGTGCCAGCAGTTGGGGTTCGTCCTCCTACGAGCAGTACGTC.

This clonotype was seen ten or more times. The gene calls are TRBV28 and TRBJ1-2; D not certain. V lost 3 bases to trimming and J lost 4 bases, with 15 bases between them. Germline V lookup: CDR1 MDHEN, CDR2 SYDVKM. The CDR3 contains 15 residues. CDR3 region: CASSFAFPGSYGYTF. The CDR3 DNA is TGTGCCAGCAGTTTCGCCTTTCCGGGAAGCTATGGCTACACCTTC.

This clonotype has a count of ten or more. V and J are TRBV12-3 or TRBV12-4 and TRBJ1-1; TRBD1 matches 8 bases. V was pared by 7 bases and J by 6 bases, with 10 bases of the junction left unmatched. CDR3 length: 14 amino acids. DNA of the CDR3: TGTGCCAGCACCAAAGACAGGGGAATCGCTGAAGCTTTCTTT. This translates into CASTKDRGIAEAFF.

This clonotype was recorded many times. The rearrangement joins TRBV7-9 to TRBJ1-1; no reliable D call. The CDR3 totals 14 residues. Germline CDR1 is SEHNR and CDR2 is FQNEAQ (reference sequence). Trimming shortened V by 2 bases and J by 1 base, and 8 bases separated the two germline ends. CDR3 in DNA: TGTGCCAGCAGCTTACAGGCTTCGAACACTGAAGCTTTCTTT. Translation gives CASSLQASNTEAFF.

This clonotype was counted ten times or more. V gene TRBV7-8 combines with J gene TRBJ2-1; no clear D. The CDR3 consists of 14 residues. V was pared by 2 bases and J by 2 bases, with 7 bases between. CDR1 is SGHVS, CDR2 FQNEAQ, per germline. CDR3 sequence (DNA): TGTGCCAGCAGCTTAAAGAAGCCCTACAATGAGCAGTTCTTC. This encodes CASSLKKPYNEQFF.

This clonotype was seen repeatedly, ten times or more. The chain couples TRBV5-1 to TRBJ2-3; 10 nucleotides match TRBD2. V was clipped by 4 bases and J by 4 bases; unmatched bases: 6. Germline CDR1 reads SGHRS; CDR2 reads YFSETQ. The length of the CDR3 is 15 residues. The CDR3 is CASSAGLASPDTQYF. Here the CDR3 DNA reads TGCGCCAGCAGCGCGGGACTAGCGAGTCCAGATACGCAGTATTTT.

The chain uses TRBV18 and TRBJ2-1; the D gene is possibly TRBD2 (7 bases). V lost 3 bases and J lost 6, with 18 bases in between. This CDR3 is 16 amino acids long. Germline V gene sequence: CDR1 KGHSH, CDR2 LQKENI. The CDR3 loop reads CASSPSGAGVFNEQFF. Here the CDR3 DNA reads TGTGCCAGCTCACCTTCGGGGGCGGGGGTCTTCAATGAGCAGTTCTTC.

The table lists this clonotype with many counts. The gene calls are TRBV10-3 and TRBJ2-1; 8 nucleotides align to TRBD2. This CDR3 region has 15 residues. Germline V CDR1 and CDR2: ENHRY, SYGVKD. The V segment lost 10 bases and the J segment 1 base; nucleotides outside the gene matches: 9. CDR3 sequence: CANSGREVSYNEQFF. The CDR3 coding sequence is TGTGCCAACTCCGGGAGGGAGGTTTCCTACAATGAGCAGTTCTTC.

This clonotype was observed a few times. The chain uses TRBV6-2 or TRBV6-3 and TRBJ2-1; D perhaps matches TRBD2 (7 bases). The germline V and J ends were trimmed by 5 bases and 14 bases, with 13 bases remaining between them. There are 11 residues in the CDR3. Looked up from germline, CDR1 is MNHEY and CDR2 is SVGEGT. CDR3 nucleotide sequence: TGTGCCAGCAGTCAAGGGGGGGGCGAGTTCTTC. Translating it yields CASSQGGGEFF.

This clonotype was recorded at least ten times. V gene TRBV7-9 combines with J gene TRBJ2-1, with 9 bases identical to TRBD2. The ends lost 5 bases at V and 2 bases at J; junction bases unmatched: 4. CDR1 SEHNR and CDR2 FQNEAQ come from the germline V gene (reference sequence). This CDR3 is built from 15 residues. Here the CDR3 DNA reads TGTGCCAGCAGCAGTAGCGGGAGTCCCTACAATGAGCAGTTCTTC. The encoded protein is CASSSSGSPYNEQFF.

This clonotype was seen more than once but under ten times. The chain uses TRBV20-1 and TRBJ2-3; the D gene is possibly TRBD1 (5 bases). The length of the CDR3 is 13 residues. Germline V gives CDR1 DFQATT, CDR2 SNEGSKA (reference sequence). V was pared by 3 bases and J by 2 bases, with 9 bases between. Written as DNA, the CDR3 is TGCAGTGCTAGTGACAGAAACACAGATACGCAGTATTTT. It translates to CSASDRNTDTQYF.

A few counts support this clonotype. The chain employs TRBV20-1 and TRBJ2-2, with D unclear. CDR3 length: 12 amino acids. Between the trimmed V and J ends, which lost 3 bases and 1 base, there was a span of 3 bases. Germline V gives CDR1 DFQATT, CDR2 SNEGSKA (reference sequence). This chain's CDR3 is CSASENTGELFF. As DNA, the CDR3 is TGCAGTGCTAGCGAGAACACCGGGGAGCTGTTTTTT.